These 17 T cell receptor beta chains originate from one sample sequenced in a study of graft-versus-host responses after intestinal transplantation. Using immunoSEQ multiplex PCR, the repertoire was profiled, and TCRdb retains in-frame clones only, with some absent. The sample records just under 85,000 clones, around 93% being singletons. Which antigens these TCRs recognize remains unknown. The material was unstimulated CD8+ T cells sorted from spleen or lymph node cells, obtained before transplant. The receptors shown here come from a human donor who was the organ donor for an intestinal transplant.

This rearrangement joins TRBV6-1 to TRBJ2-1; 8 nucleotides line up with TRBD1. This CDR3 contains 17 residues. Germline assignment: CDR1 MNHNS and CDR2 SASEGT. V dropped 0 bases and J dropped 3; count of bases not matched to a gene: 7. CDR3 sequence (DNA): TGTGCCAGCAGTGAAGCGCTTCCGGGACAGGACTACAATGAGCAGTTCTTC. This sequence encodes CASSEALPGQDYNEQFF.

The CDR3, as DNA: TGTGCCAGCAGCTTAAATGAAAAACTGTTTTTT. Translation: CASSLNEKLFF. The chain links TRBV7-6 to TRBJ1-4, with unresolved D. The V and J ends lost 2 bases and 5 bases respectively, with 0 bases between them. This CDR3 contains 11 residues. CDR1 and CDR2 (germline): SGHVS, FNYEAQ.

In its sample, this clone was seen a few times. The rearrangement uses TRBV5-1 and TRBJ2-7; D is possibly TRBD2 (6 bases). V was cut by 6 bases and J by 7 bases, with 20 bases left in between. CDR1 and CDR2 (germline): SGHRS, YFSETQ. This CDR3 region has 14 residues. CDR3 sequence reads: CASTFGTYKMEQYF. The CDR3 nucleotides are TGCGCCAGCACCTTCGGGACTTACAAAATGGAGCAGTACTTC.

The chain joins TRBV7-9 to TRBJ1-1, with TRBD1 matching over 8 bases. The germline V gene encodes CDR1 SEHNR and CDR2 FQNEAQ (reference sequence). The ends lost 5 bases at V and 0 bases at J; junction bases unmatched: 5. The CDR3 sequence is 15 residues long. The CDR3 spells CASSVGQGMNTEAFF. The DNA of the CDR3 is TGTGCCAGCAGCGTCGGACAGGGAATGAACACTGAAGCTTTCTTT.

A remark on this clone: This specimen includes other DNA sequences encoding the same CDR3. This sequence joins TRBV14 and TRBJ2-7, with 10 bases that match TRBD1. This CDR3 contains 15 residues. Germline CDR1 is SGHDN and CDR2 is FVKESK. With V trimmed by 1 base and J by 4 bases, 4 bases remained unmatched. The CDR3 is CASSQGQGAPYEQYF. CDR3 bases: TGTGCCAGCAGCCAAGGACAGGGGGCTCCATACGAGCAGTACTTC.

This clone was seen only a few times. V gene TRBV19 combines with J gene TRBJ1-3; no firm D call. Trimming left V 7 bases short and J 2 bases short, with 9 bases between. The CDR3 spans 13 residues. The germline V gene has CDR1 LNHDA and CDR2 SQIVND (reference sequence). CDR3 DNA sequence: TGTGCCAGTATCCAGAGGACTGGAAACACCATATATTTT. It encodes CASIQRTGNTIYF. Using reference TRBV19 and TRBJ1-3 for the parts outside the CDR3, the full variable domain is DGGITQSPKYLFRKEGQNVTLSCEQNLNHDAMYWYRQDPGQGLRLIYYSQIVNDFQKGDIAEGYSVSREKKESFPLTVTSAQKNPTAFYLCASIQRTGNTIYFGEGSWLTVV.

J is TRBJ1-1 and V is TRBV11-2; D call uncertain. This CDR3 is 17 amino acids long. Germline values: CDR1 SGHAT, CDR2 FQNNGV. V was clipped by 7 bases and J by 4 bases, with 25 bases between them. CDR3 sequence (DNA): TGTGCCAGCACCCACTCGTTCAGGACGCAGGTCGGCACTGAAGCTTTCTTT. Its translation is CASTHSFRTQVGTEAFF.

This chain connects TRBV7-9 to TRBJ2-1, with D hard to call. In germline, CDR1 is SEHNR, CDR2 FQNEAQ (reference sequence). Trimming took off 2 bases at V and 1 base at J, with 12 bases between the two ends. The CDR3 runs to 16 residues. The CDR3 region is CASSLLYLFSYNEQFF. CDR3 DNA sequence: TGTGCCAGCAGCTTACTGTATTTATTTTCCTACAATGAGCAGTTCTTC. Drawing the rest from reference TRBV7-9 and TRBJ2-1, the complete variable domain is DTGVSQNPRHKITKRGQNVTFRCDPISEHNRLYWYRQTLGQGPEFLTYFQNEAQLEKSRLLSDRFSAERPKGSFSTLEIQRTEQGDSAMYLCASSLLYLFSYNEQFFGPGTRLTVL.

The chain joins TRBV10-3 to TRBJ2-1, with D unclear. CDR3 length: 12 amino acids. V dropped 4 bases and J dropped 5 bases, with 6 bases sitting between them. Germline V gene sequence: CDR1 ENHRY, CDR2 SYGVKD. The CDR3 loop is CAISAGDNEQFF. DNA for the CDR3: TGTGCCATCAGTGCAGGAGACAATGAGCAGTTCTTC.

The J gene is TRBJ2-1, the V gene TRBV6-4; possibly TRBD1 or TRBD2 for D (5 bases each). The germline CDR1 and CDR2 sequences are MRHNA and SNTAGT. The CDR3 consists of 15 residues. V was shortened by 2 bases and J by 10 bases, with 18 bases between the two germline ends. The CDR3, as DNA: TGTGCCAGCAGTGACAGTAGGATAGGGGACGGGGAGCAGTTCTTC. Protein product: CASSDSRIGDGEQFF.

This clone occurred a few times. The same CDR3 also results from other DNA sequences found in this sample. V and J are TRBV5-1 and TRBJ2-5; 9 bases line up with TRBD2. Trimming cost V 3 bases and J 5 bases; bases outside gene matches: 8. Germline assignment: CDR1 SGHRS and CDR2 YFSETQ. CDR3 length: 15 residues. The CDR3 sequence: CASSSGTSRGETQYF. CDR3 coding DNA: TGCGCCAGCAGCTCCGGGACTAGCCGGGGGGAGACCCAGTACTTC.

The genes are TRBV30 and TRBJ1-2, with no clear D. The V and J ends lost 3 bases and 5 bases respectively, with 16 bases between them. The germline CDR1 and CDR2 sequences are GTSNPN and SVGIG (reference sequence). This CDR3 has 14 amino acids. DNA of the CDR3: TGTGCCTGGAGGACTCGGACGGATTGGTATGGCTACACCTTC. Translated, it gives CAWRTRTDWYGYTF.

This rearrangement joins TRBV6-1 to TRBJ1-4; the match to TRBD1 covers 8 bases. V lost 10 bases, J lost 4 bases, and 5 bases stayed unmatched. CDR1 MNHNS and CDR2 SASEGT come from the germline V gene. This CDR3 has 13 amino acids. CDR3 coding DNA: TGTGCCACCGACAGGGGTCTTAATGAAAAACTGTTTTTT. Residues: CATDRGLNEKLFF.

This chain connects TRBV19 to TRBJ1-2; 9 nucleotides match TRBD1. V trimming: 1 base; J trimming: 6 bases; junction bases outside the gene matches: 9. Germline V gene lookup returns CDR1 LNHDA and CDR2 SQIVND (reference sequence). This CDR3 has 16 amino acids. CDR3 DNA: TGTGCCAGTAGTATAGGCCATCCCCGACAGGGGGATGGCTACACCTTC. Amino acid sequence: CASSIGHPRQGDGYTF.

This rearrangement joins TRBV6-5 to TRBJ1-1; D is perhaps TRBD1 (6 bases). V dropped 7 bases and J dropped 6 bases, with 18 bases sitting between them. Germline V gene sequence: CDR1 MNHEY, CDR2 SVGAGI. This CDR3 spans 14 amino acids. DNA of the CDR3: TGTGCCAGCACACCCTGGGGGGCTGGCGCTGAAGCTTTCTTT. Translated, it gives CASTPWGAGAEAFF.

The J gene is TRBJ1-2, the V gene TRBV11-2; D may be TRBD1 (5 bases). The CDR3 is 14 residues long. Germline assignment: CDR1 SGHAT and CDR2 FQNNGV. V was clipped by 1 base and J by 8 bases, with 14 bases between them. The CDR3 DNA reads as TGTGCCAGCAGCTTAGCAGGGATCTTGCGGGGCTACACCTTC. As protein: CASSLAGILRGYTF.

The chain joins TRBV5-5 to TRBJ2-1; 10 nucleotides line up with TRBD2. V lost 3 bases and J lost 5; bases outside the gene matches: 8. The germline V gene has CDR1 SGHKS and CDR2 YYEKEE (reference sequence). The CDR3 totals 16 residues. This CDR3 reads CASSSLGLAGDNEQFF. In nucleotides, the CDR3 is TGTGCCAGCAGCTCTCTAGGTCTAGCGGGGGACAATGAGCAGTTCTTC.